One sample yielded the 15 T cell receptor beta chains listed below, sequenced in a study of OX40 agonist ivuxolimab in advanced cancers. TCRdb keeps only in-frame clones here, not all; method: immunoSEQ multiplex PCR. The sample lists about 61,000 clones, 70% to 90% seen once, with roughly 1.3% in the top ten. The material sequenced was CD4+ or CD8+ T cells sorted from blood, taken in a trial of the OX40 agonist ivuxolimab. These receptors all come from an adult with an advanced solid tumor such as melanoma, head and neck, liver or kidney cancer.

The chain recombines TRBV7-8 with TRBJ2-7; TRBD1 matches at 8 bases. This CDR3 contains 17 residues. With 5 bases clipped from V and 0 bases from J, the junction kept 12 bases outside the gene matches. Looked up from germline, CDR1 is SGHVS and CDR2 is FQNEAQ. This CDR3 reads CASSLGSTGQASYEQYF. CDR3 bases: TGTGCCAGCAGCCTAGGCAGTACGGGACAGGCCTCCTACGAGCAGTACTTC. The variable domain in full, completed from reference TRBV7-8 and TRBJ2-7, reads GAGVSQSPRYKVAKRGQDVALRCDPISGHVSLFWYQQALGQGPEFLTYFQNEAQLDKSGLPSDRFFAERPEGSVSTLKIQRTQQEDSAVYLCASSLGSTGQASYEQYFGPGTRLTVT.

This chain links TRBV18 with TRBJ1-1, with TRBD1 identical over 8 bases. The CDR3 covers 15 residues. CDR1 is KGHSH, CDR2 LQKENI, per germline. J lost 4 bases, V lost 0 bases, and 4 bases had no gene match. In nucleotides, the CDR3 is TGTGCCAGCTCACCACCGCAGGGGGCCTCCACTGAAGCTTTCTTT. It codes for CASSPPQGASTEAFF.

The chain employs TRBV7-9 and TRBJ2-2; 12 bases fit TRBD2. The CDR3 is 16 amino acids. The V and J ends lost 6 bases and 0 bases, in that order; junction bases with no gene match: 2. Germline values: CDR1 SEHNR, CDR2 FQNEAQ (reference sequence). The CDR3 DNA sequence: TGTGCCAGCAGATCTAGCGGGGGGGCGAACACCGGGGAGCTGTTTTTT. This codes for CASRSSGGANTGELFF.

This sequence joins TRBV5-1 and TRBJ2-3, with D possibly TRBD1 on 5 matching bases. This CDR3 is 14 amino acids long. Per the germline V gene, CDR1 is SGHRS and CDR2 is YFSETQ. Trimming took 0 bases from V and 2 from J, leaving 7 bases between them. CDR3 protein: CASSLGQNTDTQYF. The CDR3 coding sequence is TGCGCCAGCAGCTTGGGACAGAACACAGATACGCAGTATTTT.

The chain joins TRBV18 to TRBJ1-6, with D perhaps TRBD1 (6 bases). This CDR3 has 15 residues. V was clipped by 4 bases and J by 8 bases, with 15 bases between them. The V gene's germline CDR1 is KGHSH and CDR2 LQKENI. The CDR3 DNA is TGTGCCAGCTCACGGACAGAGTCCCCGGATTCACCCCTCCACTTT. This sequence encodes CASSRTESPDSPLHF.

This clone was seen more than once but under ten times. The chain uses TRBV5-1 and TRBJ1-6; D not resolved. The CDR3 runs to 15 residues. Germline-derived CDR1 and CDR2 are SGHRS and YFSETQ. The V end lost 0 bases, the J end lost 8 bases, and 12 bases lay between the germline ends. The DNA of the CDR3 is TGCGCCAGCAGCTTGGTTGTAGGCCCGGATTCACCCCTCCACTTT. This translates into CASSLVVGPDSPLHF.

The chain recombines TRBV7-9 with TRBJ1-4, with D possibly matching TRBD1 (5 bases). V lost 2 bases to trimming and J lost 8 bases, with 9 bases between them. In germline, CDR1 is SEHNR, CDR2 FQNEAQ (reference sequence). The CDR3 is 13 amino acids. CDR3 loop: CASSLISGEKLFF. CDR3 coding DNA: TGTGCCAGCAGCTTAATCTCAGGGGAAAAACTGTTTTTT.

The V and J genes are TRBV7-9 and TRBJ2-7; TRBD2 is a possible D gene (5 bases). The germline V gene has CDR1 SEHNR and CDR2 FQNEAQ (reference sequence). Between the trimmed V and J ends, which lost 5 bases and 5 bases, there was a span of 19 bases. The length of the CDR3 is 15 residues. CDR3 region: CASSNRLGSLHEQYF. The CDR3 DNA sequence: TGTGCCAGCAGCAACCGACTGGGGAGCCTCCACGAGCAGTACTTC.

The chain recombines TRBV5-1 with TRBJ1-1; D not certain. Germline CDR1 SGHRS, CDR2 YFSETQ. V was trimmed by 4 bases and J by 4 bases, leaving 17 bases between them. This CDR3 is built from 15 residues. The CDR3 DNA reads as TGCGCCAGCAGCCCTAGGGTAGGGTCGACCACTGAAGCTTTCTTT. The encoded protein is CASSPRVGSTTEAFF. Full variable domain (remainder filled in from reference TRBV5-1 and TRBJ1-1): KAGVTQTPRYLIKTRGQQVTLSCSPISGHRSVSWYQQTPGQGLQFLFEYFSETQRNKGNFPGRFSGRQFSNSRSEMNVSTLELGDSALYLCASSPRVGSTTEAFFGQGTRLTVV.

This clone was detected a few times. The chain employs TRBV27 and TRBJ1-6, with a weak D call TRBD1 (6 bases). Germline V gene sequence: CDR1 MNHEY, CDR2 SMNVEV (reference sequence). The CDR3 covers 13 residues. V was trimmed by 5 bases and J by 11 bases, leaving 13 bases between them. The chain's CDR3 is CASSHPGQPPLHF. The CDR3 bases are TGTGCCAGCAGTCACCCGGGACAACCACCCCTCCACTTT.

The chain couples TRBV5-1 to TRBJ1-2, with a tentative D call TRBD1 (5 bases). This CDR3 spans 15 amino acids. The V end lost 2 bases, the J end lost 2 bases, and 13 bases lay between the germline ends. Per the germline V gene, CDR1 is SGHRS and CDR2 is YFSETQ. The CDR3 protein is CASSFEGRSNYGYTF. CDR3 sequence (DNA): TGCGCCAGCAGCTTTGAGGGGCGATCGAACTATGGCTACACCTTC.

This chain links TRBV9 with TRBJ1-3; D not certain. V was cut by 2 bases and J by 4 bases, with 7 bases left in between. The CDR3 is 13 amino acids. Germline CDR1 and CDR2: SGDLS and YYNGEE. Here the CDR3 reads CASSVDSGNTIYF. CDR3 coding DNA: TGTGCCAGCAGCGTTGATTCCGGAAACACCATATATTTT.

This sequence joins TRBV7-2 and TRBJ2-7; maybe TRBD2 (5 bases). Germline values: CDR1 SGHTA, CDR2 FQGNSA. This CDR3 is built from 13 residues. V was shortened by 0 bases and J by 7 bases, with 10 bases between the two germline ends. DNA for the CDR3: TGTGCCAGCAGCTTAGCCGGCACGGGGGAGCAGTACTTC. Translating gives CASSLAGTGEQYF.

J is TRBJ1-3 and V is TRBV6-1; 8 positions match TRBD1. The CDR3 spans 17 residues. Looked up from germline, CDR1 is MNHNS and CDR2 is SASEGT. Trimming took 2 bases from V and 4 from J; bases not matched to a gene: 10. In nucleotides, the CDR3 is TGTGCCAGCAGTGAACCCCGTAGGACAGGGAACGGAAACACCATATATTTT. This translates into CASSEPRRTGNGNTIYF.

CDR3 sequence: CASSPGAFYGYTF. Written as DNA, the CDR3 is TGTGCCAGCAGCCCGGGTGCCTTCTATGGCTACACCTTC. The chain recombines TRBV7-3 with TRBJ1-2; D gene ambiguous. The CDR3 extends over 13 amino acids. Deletions cut 5 bases from V and 4 bases from J, with 11 bases between. The germline V gene encodes CDR1 SGHTA and CDR2 FQGTGA. The variable domain in full, with the rest retrieved from reference TRBV7-3 and TRBJ1-2, is GAGVSQTPSNKVTEKGKYVELRCDPISGHTALYWYRQSLGQGPEFLIYFQGTGAADDSGLPNDRFFAVRPEGSVSTLKIQRTERGDSAVYLCASSPGAFYGYTFGSGTRLTVV.